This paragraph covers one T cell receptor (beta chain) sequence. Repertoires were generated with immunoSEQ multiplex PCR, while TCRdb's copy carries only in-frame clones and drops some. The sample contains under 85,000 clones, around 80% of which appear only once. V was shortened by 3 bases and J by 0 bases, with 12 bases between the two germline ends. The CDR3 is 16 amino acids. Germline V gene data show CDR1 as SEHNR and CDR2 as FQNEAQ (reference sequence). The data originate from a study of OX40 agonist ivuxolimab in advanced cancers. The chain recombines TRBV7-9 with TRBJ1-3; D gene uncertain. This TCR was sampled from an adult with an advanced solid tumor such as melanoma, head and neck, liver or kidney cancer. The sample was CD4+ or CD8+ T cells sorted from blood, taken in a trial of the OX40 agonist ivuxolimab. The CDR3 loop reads CASSFIRGPSGNTIYF. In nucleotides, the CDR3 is TGTGCCAGCAGCTTTATTCGCGGGCCCTCTGGAAACACCATATATTTT.